By proportion, the clone carrying this TCR beta chain is medium-sized. Its target is not known. These data come from a study of metastatic and nonmetastatic thyroid tumors. On the study more broadly: Repertoires of blood and of tissue (tumor or nodule) from malignant and benign thyroid patients were compared. Study outcomes and limitations: Patients with malignant thyroid tumors reportedly had significantly higher TCR beta diversity than those with benign nodules, in blood and tumor.

CDR3 length: 15 amino acids. J was trimmed by 2 bases and V by 5 bases; bases with no gene match: 7. The V gene's germline CDR1 is MNHEY and CDR2 SVGEGT. Source study methods: Across clinicopathological groups, CDR3 differences served as the basis for building a distant-metastasis classifier for papillary thyroid cancer. TCRdb re-called clones from the PCR reads using MiXCR. None of the V and J calls come from the authors' own analysis; TCRdb made them. Here the sample spans roughly 22,000 clones, approximately 40% being singletons. No patient had received any treatment before thyroid surgery. The receptor was derived from a male donor with papillary thyroid cancer or a benign thyroid nodule (not recorded which). Some clones in this sample may be carry-over from other donors' samples. Sequenced material: blood. V and J are TRBV6-2 or TRBV6-3 and TRBJ2-7; 9 bases match TRBD2. The CDR3 loop is CASSPQREEPYEQYF. DNA for the CDR3: TGTGCCAGCAGTCCTCAGCGGGAGGAACCCTACGAGCAGTACTTC.